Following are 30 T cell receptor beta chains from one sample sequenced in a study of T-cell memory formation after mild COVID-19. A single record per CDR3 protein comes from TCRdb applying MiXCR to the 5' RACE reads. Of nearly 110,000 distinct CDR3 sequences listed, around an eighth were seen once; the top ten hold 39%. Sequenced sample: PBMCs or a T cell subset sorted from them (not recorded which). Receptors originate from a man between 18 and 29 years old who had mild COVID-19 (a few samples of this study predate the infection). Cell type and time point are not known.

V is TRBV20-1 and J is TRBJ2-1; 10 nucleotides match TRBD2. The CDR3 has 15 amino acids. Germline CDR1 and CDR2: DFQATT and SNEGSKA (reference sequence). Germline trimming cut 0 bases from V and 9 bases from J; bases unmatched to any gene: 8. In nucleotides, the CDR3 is TGCAGTGCTAGAGATCTCCTAGCGGGGGCATCTGAGCAGTTCTTC. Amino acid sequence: CSARDLLAGASEQFF.

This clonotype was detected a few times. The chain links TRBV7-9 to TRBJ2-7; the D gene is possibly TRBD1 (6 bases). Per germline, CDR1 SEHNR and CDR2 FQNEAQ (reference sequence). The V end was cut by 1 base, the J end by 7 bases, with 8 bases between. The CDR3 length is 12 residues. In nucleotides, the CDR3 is TGTGCCAGCAGCTTAGACAGGGTGGAGCAGTACGTC. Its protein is CASSLDRVEQYV.

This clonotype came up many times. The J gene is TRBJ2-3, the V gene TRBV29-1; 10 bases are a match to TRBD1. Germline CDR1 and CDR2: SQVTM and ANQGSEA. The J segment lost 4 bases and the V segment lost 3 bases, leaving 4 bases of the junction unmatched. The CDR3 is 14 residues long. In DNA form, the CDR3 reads TGCAGCGTTGACGGGACAGGGGAGTCAGATACGCAGTATTTT. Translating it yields CSVDGTGESDTQYF.

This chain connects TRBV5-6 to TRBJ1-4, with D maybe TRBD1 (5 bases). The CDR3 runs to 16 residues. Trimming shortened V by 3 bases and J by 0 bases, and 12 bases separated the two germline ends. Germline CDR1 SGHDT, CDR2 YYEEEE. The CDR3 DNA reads TGTGCCAGCAGCTCCGGGACGGTTGCAACTAATGAAAAACTGTTTTTT. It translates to CASSSGTVATNEKLFF.

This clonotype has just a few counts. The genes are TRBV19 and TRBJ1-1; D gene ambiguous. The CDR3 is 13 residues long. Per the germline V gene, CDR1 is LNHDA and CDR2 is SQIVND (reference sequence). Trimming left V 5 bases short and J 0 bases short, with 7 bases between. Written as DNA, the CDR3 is TGTGCCAGTAGTGGTGGGTTGAACACTGAAGCTTTCTTT. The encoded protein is CASSGGLNTEAFF.

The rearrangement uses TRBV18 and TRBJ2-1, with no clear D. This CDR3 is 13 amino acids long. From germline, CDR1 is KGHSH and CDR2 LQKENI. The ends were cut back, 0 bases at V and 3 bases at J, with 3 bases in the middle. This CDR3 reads CASSPPDYNEQFF. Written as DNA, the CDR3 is TGTGCCAGCTCACCACCCGACTACAATGAGCAGTTCTTC.

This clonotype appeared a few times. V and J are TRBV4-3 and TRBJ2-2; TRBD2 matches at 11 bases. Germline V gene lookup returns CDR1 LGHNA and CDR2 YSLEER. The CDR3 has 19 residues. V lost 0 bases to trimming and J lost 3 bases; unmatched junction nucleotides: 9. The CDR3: CASSQEILSGGAYTGELFF. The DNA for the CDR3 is TGCGCCAGCAGCCAAGAAATCCTTAGCGGGGGGGCCTACACCGGGGAGCTGTTTTTT.

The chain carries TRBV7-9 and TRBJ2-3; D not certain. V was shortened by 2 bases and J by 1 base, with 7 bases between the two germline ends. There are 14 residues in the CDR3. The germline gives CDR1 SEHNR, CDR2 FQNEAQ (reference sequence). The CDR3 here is CASSLSEGTDTQYF. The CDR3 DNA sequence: TGTGCCAGCAGCTTAAGTGAAGGCACAGATACGCAGTATTTT.

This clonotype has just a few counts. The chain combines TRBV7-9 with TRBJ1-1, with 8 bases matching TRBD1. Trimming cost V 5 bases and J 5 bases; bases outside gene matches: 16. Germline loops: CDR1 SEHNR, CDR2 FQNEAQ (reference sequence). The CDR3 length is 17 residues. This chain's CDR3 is CASSDQGAAGEVTEAFF. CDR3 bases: TGTGCCAGCAGCGACCAGGGGGCCGCAGGGGAAGTAACTGAAGCTTTCTTT.

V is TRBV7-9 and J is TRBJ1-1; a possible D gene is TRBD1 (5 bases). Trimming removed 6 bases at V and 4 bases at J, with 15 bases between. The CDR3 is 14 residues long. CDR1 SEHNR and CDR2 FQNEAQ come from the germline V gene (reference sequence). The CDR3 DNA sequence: TGTGCCAGCAGAGAGAGGGGTGGTAGCACTGAAGCTTTCTTT. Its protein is CASRERGGSTEAFF.

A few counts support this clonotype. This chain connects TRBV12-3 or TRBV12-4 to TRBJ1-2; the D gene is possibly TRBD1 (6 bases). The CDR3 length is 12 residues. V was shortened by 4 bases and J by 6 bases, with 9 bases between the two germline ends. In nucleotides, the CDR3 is TGTGCCAGCAGTTCCACAGGGAATGGCTACACCTTC. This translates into CASSSTGNGYTF.

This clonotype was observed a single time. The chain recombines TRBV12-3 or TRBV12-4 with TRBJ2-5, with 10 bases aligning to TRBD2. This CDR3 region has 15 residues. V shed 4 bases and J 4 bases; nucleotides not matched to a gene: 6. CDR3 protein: CASSSKAGGRETQYF. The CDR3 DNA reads TGTGCCAGCAGTTCTAAAGCGGGGGGGCGAGAGACCCAGTACTTC.

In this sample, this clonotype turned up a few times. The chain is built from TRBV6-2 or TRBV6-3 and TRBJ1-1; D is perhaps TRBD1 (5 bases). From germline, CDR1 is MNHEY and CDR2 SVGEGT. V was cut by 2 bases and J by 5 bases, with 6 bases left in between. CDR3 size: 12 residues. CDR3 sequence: CASSYGATEAFF. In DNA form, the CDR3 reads TGTGCCAGCAGTTACGGGGCGACTGAAGCTTTCTTT.

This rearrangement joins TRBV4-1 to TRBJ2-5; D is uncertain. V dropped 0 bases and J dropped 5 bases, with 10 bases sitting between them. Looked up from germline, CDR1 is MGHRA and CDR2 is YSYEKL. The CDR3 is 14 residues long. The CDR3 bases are TGCGCCAGCAGCCAAGAGACGACCGCGGAGACCCAGTACTTC. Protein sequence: CASSQETTAETQYF.

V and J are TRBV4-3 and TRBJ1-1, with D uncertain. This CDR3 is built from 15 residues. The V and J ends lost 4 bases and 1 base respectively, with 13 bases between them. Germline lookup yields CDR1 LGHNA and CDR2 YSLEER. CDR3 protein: CASSPRGSGNTEAFF. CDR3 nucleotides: TGCGCCAGCAGCCCAAGAGGATCGGGGAACACTGAAGCTTTCTTT.

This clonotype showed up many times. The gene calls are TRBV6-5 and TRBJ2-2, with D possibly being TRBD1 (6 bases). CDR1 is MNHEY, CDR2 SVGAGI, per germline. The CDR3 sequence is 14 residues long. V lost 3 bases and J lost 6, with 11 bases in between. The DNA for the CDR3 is TGTGCCAGCAGTTATACAGGGCTAGCCGGGGAGCTGTTTTTT. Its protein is CASSYTGLAGELFF.

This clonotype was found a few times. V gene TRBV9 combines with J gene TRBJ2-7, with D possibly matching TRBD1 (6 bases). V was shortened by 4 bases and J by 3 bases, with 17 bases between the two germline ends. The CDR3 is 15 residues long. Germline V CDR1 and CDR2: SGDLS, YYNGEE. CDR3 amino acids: CASSPTGLMNYEQYF. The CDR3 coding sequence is TGTGCCAGCAGCCCCACAGGGTTGATGAACTACGAGCAGTACTTC. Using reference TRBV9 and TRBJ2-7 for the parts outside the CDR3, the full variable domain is DSGVTQTPKHLITATGQRVTLRCSPRSGDLSVYWYQQSLDQGLQFLIQYYNGEERAKGNILERFSAQQFPDLHSELNLSSLELGDSALYFCASSPTGLMNYEQYFGPGTRLTVT.

CDR3 DNA: TGTGCCAGCAGCGTGGGGCCAAGCGGGGGGGCCTACAATGAGCAGTTCTTC. This translates into CASSVGPSGGAYNEQFF. This rearrangement joins TRBV9 to TRBJ2-1; 10 bases are a match to TRBD2. Trimming removed 2 bases from V and 2 bases from J; junction bases left unmatched: 7. This CDR3 is 17 amino acids long. Looked up from germline, CDR1 is SGDLS and CDR2 is YYNGEE.

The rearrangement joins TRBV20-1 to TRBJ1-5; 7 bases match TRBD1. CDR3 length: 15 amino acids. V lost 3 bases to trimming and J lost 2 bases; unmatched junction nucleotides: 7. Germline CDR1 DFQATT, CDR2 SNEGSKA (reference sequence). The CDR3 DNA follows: TGCAGTGCTAGCCACAGGGGTAGGGGCAATCAGCCCCAGCATTTT. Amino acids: CSASHRGRGNQPQHF.

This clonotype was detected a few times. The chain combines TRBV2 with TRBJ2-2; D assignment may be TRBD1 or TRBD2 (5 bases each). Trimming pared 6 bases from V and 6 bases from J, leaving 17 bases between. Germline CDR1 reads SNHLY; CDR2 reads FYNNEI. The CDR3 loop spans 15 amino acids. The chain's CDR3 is CASRPGFSGSGELFF. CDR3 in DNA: TGTGCCAGCAGGCCAGGGTTTTCGGGGTCCGGGGAGCTGTTTTTT.

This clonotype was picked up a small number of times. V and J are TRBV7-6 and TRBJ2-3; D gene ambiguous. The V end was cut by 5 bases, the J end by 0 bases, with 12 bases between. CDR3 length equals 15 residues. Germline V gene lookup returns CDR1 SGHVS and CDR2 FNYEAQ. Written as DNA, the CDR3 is TGTGCCAGCAGCCCCAGAGTCCCTAGCACAGATACGCAGTATTTT. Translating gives CASSPRVPSTDTQYF.

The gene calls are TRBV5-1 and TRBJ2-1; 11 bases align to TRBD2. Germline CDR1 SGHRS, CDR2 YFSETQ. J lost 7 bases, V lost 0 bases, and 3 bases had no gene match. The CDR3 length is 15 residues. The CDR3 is CASSLGSGGANEQFF. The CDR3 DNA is TGCGCCAGCAGCTTGGGTAGCGGGGGGGCGAATGAGCAGTTCTTC. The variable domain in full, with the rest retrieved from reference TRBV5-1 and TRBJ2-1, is KAGVTQTPRYLIKTRGQQVTLSCSPISGHRSVSWYQQTPGQGLQFLFEYFSETQRNKGNFPGRFSGRQFSNSRSEMNVSTLELGDSALYLCASSLGSGGANEQFFGPGTRLTVL.

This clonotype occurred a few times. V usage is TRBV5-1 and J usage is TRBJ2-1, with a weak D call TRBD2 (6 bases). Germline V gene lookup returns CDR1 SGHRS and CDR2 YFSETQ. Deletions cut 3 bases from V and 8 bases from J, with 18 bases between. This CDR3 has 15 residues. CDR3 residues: CASSSRLGSPDEQFF. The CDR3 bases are TGCGCCAGCAGCTCAAGACTAGGGAGTCCTGATGAGCAGTTCTTC.

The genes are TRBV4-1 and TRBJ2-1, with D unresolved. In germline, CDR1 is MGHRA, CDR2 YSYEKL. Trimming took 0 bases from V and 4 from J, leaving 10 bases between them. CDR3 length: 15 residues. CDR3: CASSQDAAGYNEQFF. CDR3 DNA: TGCGCCAGCAGCCAAGATGCGGCCGGATACAATGAGCAGTTCTTC.

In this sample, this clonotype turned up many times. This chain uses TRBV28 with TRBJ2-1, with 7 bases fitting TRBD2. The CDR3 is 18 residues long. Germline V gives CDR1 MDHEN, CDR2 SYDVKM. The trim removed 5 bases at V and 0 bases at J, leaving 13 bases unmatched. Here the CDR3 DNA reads TGTGCCAGCAGTGCCTCCGTGGGGGGGTATAGCTCCTACAATGAGCAGTTCTTC. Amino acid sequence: CASSASVGGYSSYNEQFF.

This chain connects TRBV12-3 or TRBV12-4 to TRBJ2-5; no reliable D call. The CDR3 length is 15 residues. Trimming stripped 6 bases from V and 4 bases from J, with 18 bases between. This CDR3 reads CASSLRRRWGETQYF. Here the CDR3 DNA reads TGTGCCAGCAGCCTTAGGCGCAGGTGGGGAGAGACCCAGTACTTC.

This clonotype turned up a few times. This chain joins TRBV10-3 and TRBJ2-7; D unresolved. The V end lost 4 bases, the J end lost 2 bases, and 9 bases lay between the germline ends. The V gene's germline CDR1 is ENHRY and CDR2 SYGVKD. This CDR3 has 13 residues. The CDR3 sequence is CAISVGNTYEQYF. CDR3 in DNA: TGTGCCATCAGTGTGGGAAATACCTACGAGCAGTACTTC.

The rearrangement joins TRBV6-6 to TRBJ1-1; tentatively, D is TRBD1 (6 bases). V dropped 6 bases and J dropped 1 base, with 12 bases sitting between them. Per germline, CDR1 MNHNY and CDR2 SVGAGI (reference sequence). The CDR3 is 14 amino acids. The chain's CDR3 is CASRLGQPNTEAFF. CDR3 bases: TGTGCCAGCAGACTCGGACAGCCGAACACTGAAGCTTTCTTT.

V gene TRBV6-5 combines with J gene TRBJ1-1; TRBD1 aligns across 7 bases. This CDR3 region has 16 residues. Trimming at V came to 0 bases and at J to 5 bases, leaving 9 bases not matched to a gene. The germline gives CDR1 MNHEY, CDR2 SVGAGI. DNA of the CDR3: TGTGCCAGCAGTTACTCATCCTCAGGGGGAGAAACTGAAGCTTTCTTT. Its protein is CASSYSSSGGETEAFF.

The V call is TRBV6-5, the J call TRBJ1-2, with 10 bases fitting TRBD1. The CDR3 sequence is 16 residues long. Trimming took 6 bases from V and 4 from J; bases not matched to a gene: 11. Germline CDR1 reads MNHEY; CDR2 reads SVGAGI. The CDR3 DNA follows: TGTGCCAGCAGAAGAAGACAGGGGGCCTCCCCCTATGGCTACACCTTC. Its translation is CASRRRQGASPYGYTF.